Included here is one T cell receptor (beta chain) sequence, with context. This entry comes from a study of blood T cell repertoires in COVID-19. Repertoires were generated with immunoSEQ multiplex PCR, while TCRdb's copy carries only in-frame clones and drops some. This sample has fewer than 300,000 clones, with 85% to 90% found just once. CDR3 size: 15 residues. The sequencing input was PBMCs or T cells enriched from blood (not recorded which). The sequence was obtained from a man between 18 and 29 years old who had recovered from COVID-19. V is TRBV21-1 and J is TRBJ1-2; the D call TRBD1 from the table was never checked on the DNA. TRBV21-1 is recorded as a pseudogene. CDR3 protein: CASSKAGREIEGYTF. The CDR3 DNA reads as TGTGCCAGCAGCAAAGCGGGCAGGGAAATTGAAGGCTACACCTTC.